Described below is a single T cell receptor beta chain sequence and its context. While infection was still active, Seattle patients were enrolled and then followed longitudinally. The entry originates in a study of blood T cell repertoires in COVID-19. Study context: Specimens from acute and convalescent COVID-19 originated in the United States, Italy and Spain. From T cells, B-cell-depleted T cells, or PBMCs came the material, which was cDNA or gDNA.

V was pared by 3 bases and J by 2 bases, with 7 bases between. The CDR3 consists of 13 residues. Germline-derived CDR1 and CDR2 are LNHDA and SQIVND (reference sequence). Per the study methods: Reference gene primer amplification gave estimated nucleated cell counts. Assay: immunoSEQ multiplex PCR; the TCRdb copy retains only in-frame clones and omits some. V, J and clone size were drawn from that table, and D and trimming were deduced from the DNA. The data hold about 52,000 clones, with over 65% observed a single time. This chain joins TRBV19 and TRBJ1-2; D might be TRBD1 (6 bases). The material sequenced was peripheral blood. This TCR was recovered from an elderly man with COVID-19, enrolled during active disease. The CDR3 DNA sequence: TGTGCCAGTAGTATGCAGGGGAACTATGGCTACACCTTC. It encodes CASSMQGNYGYTF.